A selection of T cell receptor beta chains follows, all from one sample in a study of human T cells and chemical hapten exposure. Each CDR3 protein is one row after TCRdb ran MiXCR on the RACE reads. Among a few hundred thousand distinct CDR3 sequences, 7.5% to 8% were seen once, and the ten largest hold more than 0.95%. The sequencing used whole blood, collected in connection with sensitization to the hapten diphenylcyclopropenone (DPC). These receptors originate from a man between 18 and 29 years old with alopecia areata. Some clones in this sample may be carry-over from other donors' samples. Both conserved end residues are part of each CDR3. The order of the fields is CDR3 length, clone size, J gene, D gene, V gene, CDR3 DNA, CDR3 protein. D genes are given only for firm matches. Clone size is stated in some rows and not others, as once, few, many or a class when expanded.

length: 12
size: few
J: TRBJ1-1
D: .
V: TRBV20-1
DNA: TGCAGTGCAAGACGGCGTAGCACTGAAGCTTTCTTT
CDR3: CSARRRSTEAFF

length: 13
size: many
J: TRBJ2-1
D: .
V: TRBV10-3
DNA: TGTGCCATCCCCGGCCTCCTATCCAATGAGCAGTTCTTC
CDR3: CAIPGLLSNEQFF

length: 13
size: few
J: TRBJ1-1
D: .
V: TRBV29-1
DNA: TGCAGCGGAGGCGGCGGGACGAGCACTGAAGCTTTCTTT
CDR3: CSGGGGTSTEAFF

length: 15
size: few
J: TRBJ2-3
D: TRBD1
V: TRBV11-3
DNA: TGTGCCAGCAGCTCTTCAGGGGACAGTGGGGATACGCAGTATTTT
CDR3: CASSSSGDSGDTQYF

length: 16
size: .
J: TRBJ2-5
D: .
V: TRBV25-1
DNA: TGTGCCAGCAGTGCCTGGGTCGGGGACCTCCAAGAGACCCAGTACTTC
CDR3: CASSAWVGDLQETQYF

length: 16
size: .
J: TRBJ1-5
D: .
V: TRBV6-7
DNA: TGTGCCAGCAGTTACCGTCCGGGACACTTCGGTCAGCCCCAGCATTTT
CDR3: CASSYRPGHFGQPQHF

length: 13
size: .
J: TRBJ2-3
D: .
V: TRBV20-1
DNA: TGCAGTGCTAGAGAAAGCTCCACAGATACGCAGTATTTT
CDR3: CSARESSTDTQYF

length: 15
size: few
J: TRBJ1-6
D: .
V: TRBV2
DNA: TGTGCCAGCAGTGGTACGGGCTTGATTAATTCACCCCTCCACTTT
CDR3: CASSGTGLINSPLHF

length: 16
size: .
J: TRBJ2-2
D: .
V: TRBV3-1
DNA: TGTGCCAGCAGCCAATTTACAGCAGGGTACACCGGGGAGCTGTTTTTT
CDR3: CASSQFTAGYTGELFF

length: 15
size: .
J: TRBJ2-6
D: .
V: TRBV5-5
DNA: TGTGCCAGCAGCGCTAGGGGGGCTGGGGCCAACGTCCTGACTTTC
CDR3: CASSARGAGANVLTF

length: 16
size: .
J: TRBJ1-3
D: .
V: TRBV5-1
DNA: TGCGCCAGCAGCTGGGGGACCGTAGGCTCTGGAAACACCATATATTTT
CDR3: CASSWGTVGSGNTIYF

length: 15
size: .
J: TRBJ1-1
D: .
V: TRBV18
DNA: TGTGCCAGCTCACAGGGCGAGGGGATGAACACTGAAGCTTTCTTT
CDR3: CASSQGEGMNTEAFF

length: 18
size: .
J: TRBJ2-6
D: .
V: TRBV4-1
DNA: TGCGCCAGCAGCCCAGAAACGGCAGTTAGCTCTGGGGCCAACGTCCTGACTTTC
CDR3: CASSPETAVSSGANVLTF

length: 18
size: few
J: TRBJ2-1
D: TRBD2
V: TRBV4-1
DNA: TGCGCCAGCAGCCAAGATCGGATAATAGCGGGGGAGGCGAATGAGCAGTTCTTC
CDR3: CASSQDRIIAGEANEQFF

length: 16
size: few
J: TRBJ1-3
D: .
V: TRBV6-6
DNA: TGTGCCAGCAGTTACTCAGATCAGGGTTTGGGAAACACCATATATTTT
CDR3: CASSYSDQGLGNTIYF

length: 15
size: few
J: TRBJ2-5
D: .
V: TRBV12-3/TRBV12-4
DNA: TGTGCCAGCAGTTTAGACGCGGGCCACCAAGAGACCCAGTACTTC
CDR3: CASSLDAGHQETQYF

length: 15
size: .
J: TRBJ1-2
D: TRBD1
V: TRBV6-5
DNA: TGTGCCAGCAGTTACCTGGGACAGAATAACTATGGCTACACCTTC
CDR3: CASSYLGQNNYGYTF

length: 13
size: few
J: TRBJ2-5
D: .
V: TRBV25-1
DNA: TGTGCCAGCAGTGATTTCGTTAGGGAAGACCAGTACTTC
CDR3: CASSDFVREDQYF

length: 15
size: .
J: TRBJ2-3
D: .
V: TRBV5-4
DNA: TGTGCCAGCAGCTTGGGCGGGGAGCTCACAGATACGCAGTATTTT
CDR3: CASSLGGELTDTQYF

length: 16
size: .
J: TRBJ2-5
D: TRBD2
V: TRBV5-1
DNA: TGCGCCAGCACCCCGGCTGGCGGGGGGGCCGGAGAGACCCAGTACTTC
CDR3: CASTPAGGGAGETQYF

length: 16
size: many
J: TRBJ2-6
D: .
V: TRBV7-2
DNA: TGTGCCAGCAGCTTTAACAGGCCCGCGGGGGCCAACGTCCTGACTTTC
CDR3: CASSFNRPAGANVLTF

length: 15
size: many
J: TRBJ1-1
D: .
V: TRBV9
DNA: TGTGCCAGCAGCGTAGAGCTGGAGAGGAACACTGAAGCTTTCTTT
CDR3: CASSVELERNTEAFF

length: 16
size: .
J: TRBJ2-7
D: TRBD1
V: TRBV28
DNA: TGTGCCAGCAGTTTGGATCGGGACAGGGAGGCCGACGAGCAGTACTTC
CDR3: CASSLDRDREADEQYF

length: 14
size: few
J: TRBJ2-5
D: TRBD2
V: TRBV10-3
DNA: TGTGCCATCAGTGAGTCTACTAGCGGAGAGACCCAGTACTTC
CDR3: CAISESTSGETQYF

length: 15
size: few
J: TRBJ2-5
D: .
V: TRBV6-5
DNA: TGTGCCAGCAGTTACGTCAACCGGGTGGGAGAGACCCAGTACTTC
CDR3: CASSYVNRVGETQYF

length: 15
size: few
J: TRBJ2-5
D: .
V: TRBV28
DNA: TGTGCCAGCAGTTTGCCAGGGTTGGCCCAAGAGACCCAGTACTTC
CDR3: CASSLPGLAQETQYF

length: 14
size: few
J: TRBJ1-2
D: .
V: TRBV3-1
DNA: TGTGCCAGCAGCCCACTTGGGGGGGCTGGCGGCTACACCTTC
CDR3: CASSPLGGAGGYTF

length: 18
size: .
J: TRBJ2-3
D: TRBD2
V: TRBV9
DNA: TGTGCCAGCAGCGCTTTAAGACTAGCGGGGAGTCACACAGATACGCAGTATTTT
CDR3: CASSALRLAGSHTDTQYF

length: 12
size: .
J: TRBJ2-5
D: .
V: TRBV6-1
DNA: TGTGCCAGCAGTGAAAACAGGAAGACCCAGTACTTC
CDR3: CASSENRKTQYF

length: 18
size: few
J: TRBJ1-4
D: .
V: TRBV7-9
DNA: TGTGCCAGCAGCTTAGGTGGGGCCGGAGGATTGAATCATGAAAAACTGTTTTTT
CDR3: CASSLGGAGGLNHEKLFF

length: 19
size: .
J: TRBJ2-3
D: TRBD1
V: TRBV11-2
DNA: TGTGCCAGCAGCTCCGGTCCACTGTGGACAGGGACTCGCACAGATACGCAGTATTTT
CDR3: CASSSGPLWTGTRTDTQYF

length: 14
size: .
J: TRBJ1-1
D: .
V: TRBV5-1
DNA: TGCGCCAGCAGCTTGAGGGGCCCTAAGTTGTACGCTTTCTTT
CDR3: CASSLRGPKLYAFF

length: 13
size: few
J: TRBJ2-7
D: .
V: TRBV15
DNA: TGTGCCACCAGCAGAGATCGGAGTGGCGAGCAGTACTTC
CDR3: CATSRDRSGEQYF

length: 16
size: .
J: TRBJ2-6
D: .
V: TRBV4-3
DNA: TGCGCCAGCAGCCAAATGCGGGGGCGCGGGGCCAACGTCCTGACTTTC
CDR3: CASSQMRGRGANVLTF

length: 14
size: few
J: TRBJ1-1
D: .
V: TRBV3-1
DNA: TGTGCCAGCAGCCAACCAGGGGCCAACACTGAAGCTTTCTTT
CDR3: CASSQPGANTEAFF

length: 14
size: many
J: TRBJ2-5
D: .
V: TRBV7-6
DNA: TGTGCCAGCAGCTTAGCGGGCAGGGGAGAGACCCAGTACTTC
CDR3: CASSLAGRGETQYF

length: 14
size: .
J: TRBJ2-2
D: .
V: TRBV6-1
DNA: TGTGCCAGCAGTGACACAGGGAGCACCGGGGAGCTGTTTTTT
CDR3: CASSDTGSTGELFF

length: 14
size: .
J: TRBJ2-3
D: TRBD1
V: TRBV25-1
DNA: TGTGCCAGCAGTGAATCAGGGACAGGGCATACGCAGTATTTT
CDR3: CASSESGTGHTQYF

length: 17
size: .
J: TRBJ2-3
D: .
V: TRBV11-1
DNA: TGTGCCAGCAGCCCAGATGGGACGAAGGGCAGTTGGGATACGCAGTATTTT
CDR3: CASSPDGTKGSWDTQYF

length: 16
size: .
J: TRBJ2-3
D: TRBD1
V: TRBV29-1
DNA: TGCAGCGTTGAAGATTGGACAGGGGAATTAGGAGATACGCAGTATTTT
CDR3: CSVEDWTGELGDTQYF

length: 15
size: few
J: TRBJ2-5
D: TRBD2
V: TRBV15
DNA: TGTGCCACCAGCAGCGGACTAGCGAACCAAGAGACCCAGTACTTC
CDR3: CATSSGLANQETQYF

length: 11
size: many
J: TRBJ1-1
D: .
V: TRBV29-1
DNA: TGCAGCGTTGCAGTGAACACTGAAGCTTTCTTT
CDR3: CSVAVNTEAFF

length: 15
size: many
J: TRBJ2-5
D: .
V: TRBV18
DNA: TGTGCCAGCTCCGGCAGGGCGCCCCAACAAGAGACCCAGTACTTC
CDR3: CASSGRAPQQETQYF

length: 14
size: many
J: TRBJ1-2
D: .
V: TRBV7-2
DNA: TGTGCCAGCAGCTTGGACAGTGCTAACTATGGCTACACCTTC
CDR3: CASSLDSANYGYTF

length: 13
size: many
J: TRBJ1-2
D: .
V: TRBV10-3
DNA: TGTGCCATCCGGCCCGGGGCCTTTTATGGCTACACCTTC
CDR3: CAIRPGAFYGYTF

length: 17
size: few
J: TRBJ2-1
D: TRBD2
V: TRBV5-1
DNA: TGCGCCAGCAGCTTGGGGGCTGGGACTAGCGGGGCTGATGAGCAGTTCTTC
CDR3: CASSLGAGTSGADEQFF

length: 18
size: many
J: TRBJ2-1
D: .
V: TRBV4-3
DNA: TGCGCCAGCAGCCAAGATAGTGTTGGGCAGGGGTCCTACAATGAGCAGTTCTTC
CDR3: CASSQDSVGQGSYNEQFF